This TCR beta chain was captured by sequencing in a study of blood T cell repertoires in COVID-19. Study overall: The origin of the acute and convalescent COVID-19 samples was the United States, Italy and Spain. Sources were T cells, B-cell-depleted T cells, or PBMCs; the material itself was cDNA or gDNA.

The authors' processing: By means of reference gene primer amplification, nucleated cell counts were estimated. This table comes from immunoSEQ multiplex PCR, and its TCRdb copy is limited to in-frame clones, with some not included. From that table come the V and J calls and clone size; the DNA was used to work out D and trimming. Of about 120,000 clones in the sample, roughly four fifths were seen once. The CDR3 consists of 16 residues. V shed 0 bases and J shed 5 bases, with 16 bases lying between them. Germline V lookup: CDR1 LGHNA, CDR2 YSLEER. The clonotype was recovered from a human donor in a cohort sampled during active COVID-19. V gene TRBV4-3 combines with J gene TRBJ2-5; D may be TRBD2 (5 bases). Input material: peripheral blood. CDR3 sequence reads: CASSQDPPPGVETQYF. In nucleotides, the CDR3 is TGCGCCAGCAGCCAAGATCCCCCACCCGGGGTCGAGACCCAGTACTTC.